This is a list of T cell receptor beta chains from one sample in a study of post-analysis software for immune sequencing data. TCRdb fed the PCR reads into MiXCR, producing one record per CDR3 protein. Here the sample spans more than 500,000 distinct CDR3 sequences, around 34% being singletons. The specimen was blood. Receptor source: a girl between 2 and 17 years old with multiple sclerosis. Each CDR3 is given with its conserved first and last residue. Each record gives: J gene, V gene, D gene, clone size, CDR3 DNA, CDR3 protein. The D gene is left open where the match is weak. The size of a clone is reported for some rows only, either as once, few or many, or as a class for expanded clones.

>TRBJ2-2|TRBV7-2|.|.
TGTGCCAGCAGCTTAGTTGGGGGCATCACCGGGGAGCTGTTTTTT
CASSLVGGITGELFF
>TRBJ2-2|TRBV28|TRBD2|.
TGTGCCAGCAGATCAAGGCGGGGGGTCTTCACCGGGGAGCTGTTTTTT
CASRSRRGVFTGELFF
>TRBJ1-1|TRBV12-3/TRBV12-4|.|.
TGTGCCAGCAGGGATGACGGCAACACTGAAGCTTTCTTT
CASRDDGNTEAFF
>TRBJ2-7|TRBV3-1|.|.
TGTGCCAGCAGCCCTACTATGACCTCGGGGCAGTACTTC
CASSPTMTSGQYF
>TRBJ2-5|TRBV6-5|.|few
TGTGCCAGCAGTTACCAATTTGGAAGGGCCGTAGAGACCCAGTACTTC
CASSYQFGRAVETQYF
>TRBJ2-4|TRBV20-1|.|.
TGCAGTGCCGCAAGGGGGACCCTTGGTGGAAACATTCAGTACTTC
CSAARGTLGGNIQYF
>TRBJ2-1|TRBV25-1|.|.
TGTGCCAGCAGGGAAATCCGCCCGGCTGGTCAGTTCTTC
CASREIRPAGQFF
>TRBJ1-2|TRBV29-1|.|few
TGCAGCGTTGGCCAGGGCTATGGCTACACCTTC
CSVGQGYGYTF
>TRBJ2-3|TRBV3-1|.|.
TGTGCCAGCAGCCAAGAACTAGCAGATACGCAGTATTTT
CASSQELADTQYF
>TRBJ2-1|TRBV12-3/TRBV12-4|.|.
TGTGCCAGCAGTTTTGTAGACAGGCTGGGTGAGCAGTTCTTC
CASSFVDRLGEQFF
>TRBJ2-5|TRBV15|.|many
TGTGCCACCAGCGAGCACCGGGAGACCCAGTACTTC
CATSEHRETQYF
>TRBJ2-5|TRBV5-5|TRBD1|.
TGTGCCAGCAGCTTGGTGGACAGGGGTCAGGAGACCCAGTACTTC
CASSLVDRGQETQYF
>TRBJ2-1|TRBV28|.|.
TGTGCCAGCAGTCCCCCCTGGGGTACTTACAATGAGCAGTTCTTC
CASSPPWGTYNEQFF
>TRBJ2-3|TRBV15|TRBD2|few
TGTGCCACCAGCAGGCGGGGACTAGCGGGGGCAGGTGATACGCAGTATTTT
CATSRRGLAGAGDTQYF
>TRBJ2-3|TRBV4-1|.|.
TGCGCCAGCAGCCAAGAAATTCGGGGGGATACGCAGTATTTT
CASSQEIRGDTQYF
>TRBJ2-6|TRBV10-3|.|.
TGTGCCACCTGGGGAGGCCTAAACTCTGGGGCCAACGTCCTGACTTTC
CATWGGLNSGANVLTF
>TRBJ2-5|TRBV7-7|.|.
TGTGCTAGCAGCTTAGATGGCGCAGAGACCCAGTACTTC
CASSLDGAETQYF
>TRBJ2-4|TRBV20-1|TRBD2|few
TGCAGTGCGGCGGGAGTGCAGCACATTCAGTACTTC
CSAAGVQHIQYF
>TRBJ2-7|TRBV6-6|.|.
TGTGCCAGCAGTTACTCTTCTCTGGATACGTACGAGCAGTACTTC
CASSYSSLDTYEQYF
>TRBJ2-7|TRBV19|.|.
TGTGCCAGTAGTATAGGGAGCAGCTCCTACGAGCAGTACTTC
CASSIGSSSYEQYF
>TRBJ2-7|TRBV4-1|TRBD2|few
TGCGCCAGCAGCCAGCTACCGGGACTAGTCAACTCCTACGAGCAGTACTTC
CASSQLPGLVNSYEQYF
>TRBJ1-5|TRBV20-1|.|.
TGCAGTGCTAGACGGGCAGGGTTTTATAGCAATCAGCCCCAGCATTTT
CSARRAGFYSNQPQHF
>TRBJ1-6|TRBV29-1|TRBD1|.
TGCAGCGTTGCAGGGGGCGCGGGAAATTCACCCCTCCACTTT
CSVAGGAGNSPLHF
>TRBJ1-2|TRBV12-3/TRBV12-4|TRBD1|few
TGTGCCAGCAGTTTCGACAGGGGACAAAACTATGGCTACACCTTC
CASSFDRGQNYGYTF
>TRBJ2-5|TRBV3-1|TRBD1|.
TGTGCCAGCAGAACCGGGACAGGGGGCCGAGAGACCCAGTACTTC
CASRTGTGGRETQYF
>TRBJ2-7|TRBV19|.|.
TGTGCCAGTAGTAGACCAGGGAATCGCTACGAGCAGTACTTC
CASSRPGNRYEQYF
>TRBJ1-1|TRBV20-1|.|.
TGCAGTGCTTCCCGGGAACTGCGTGAAGCTTTCTTT
CSASRELREAFF
>TRBJ2-3|TRBV24-1|TRBD2|.
TGTGCCACCAGTGACGCCCGGGGACTAGCGGGGGCCGAGGGGGCAGATACGCAGTATTTT
CATSDARGLAGAEGADTQYF